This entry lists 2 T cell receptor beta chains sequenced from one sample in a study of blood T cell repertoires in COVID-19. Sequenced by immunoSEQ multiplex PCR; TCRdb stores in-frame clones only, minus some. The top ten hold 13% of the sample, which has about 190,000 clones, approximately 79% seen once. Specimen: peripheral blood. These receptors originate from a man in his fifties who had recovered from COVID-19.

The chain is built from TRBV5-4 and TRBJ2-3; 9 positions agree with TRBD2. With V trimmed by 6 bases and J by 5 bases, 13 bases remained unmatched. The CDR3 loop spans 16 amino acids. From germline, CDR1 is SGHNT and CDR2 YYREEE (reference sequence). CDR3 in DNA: TGTGCCAGCACCTTCGGGGGGCGGGAGGGCGTAGATACGCAGTATTTT. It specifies CASTFGGREGVDTQYF.

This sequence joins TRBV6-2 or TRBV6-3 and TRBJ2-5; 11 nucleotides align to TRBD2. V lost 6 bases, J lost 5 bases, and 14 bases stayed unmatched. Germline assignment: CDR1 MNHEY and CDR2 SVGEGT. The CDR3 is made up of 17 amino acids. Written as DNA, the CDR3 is TGTGCCAGCAGCGATGGGAATAGCGGGAGGGTAGGCGAGACCCAGTACTTC. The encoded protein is CASSDGNSGRVGETQYF.